This T cell receptor beta chain was sequenced during a study of blood T cell repertoires in COVID-19. About the research overall: Material from acute and convalescent COVID-19 was sourced from the United States, Italy and Spain. Nucleic acid was either cDNA or gDNA, and it came from T cells, B-cell-depleted T cells, or PBMCs.

Per the original methods: Amplification with reference gene primers provided the estimates of nucleated cell counts. Method: immunoSEQ multiplex PCR; TCRdb's copy keeps in-frame clones and lacks some. Clonal size and the V and J genes are those of that table, whereas D and trimming came from the DNA. The sample has some 250,000 clones, about 80% seen once. J was trimmed by 4 bases and V by 4 bases; bases with no gene match: 2. Germline loops: CDR1 SNHLY, CDR2 FYNNEI. This CDR3 comprises 14 residues. The rearrangement links TRBV2 to TRBJ2-1, with 9 bases fitting TRBD1. The receptor was isolated from a middle-aged man with active or convalescent COVID-19. Sequenced input: peripheral blood. The CDR3 region has the DNA TGTGCCAGCAGTGCGGGACAGGGTTACAATGAGCAGTTCTTC. This gives the protein CASSAGQGYNEQFF.